This T cell receptor (beta chain) was obtained from a study of high-grade serous ovarian cancer treatment subgroups. This CDR3 spans 16 amino acids. Germline CDR1 and CDR2: LGHNA and YSLEER. Trimming took off 0 bases at V and 7 bases at J, with 16 bases between the two ends. This table comes from immunoSEQ multiplex PCR, and its TCRdb copy is limited to in-frame clones, with some not included. Here the sample spans more than 2,500 clones, around 67% being singletons. Tumor samples were obtained before definitive surgery or chemotherapy. The source material was tumor tissue. This TCR came from a human donor with high-grade serous ovarian cancer. The rearrangement uses TRBV4-3 and TRBJ1-5; a weak D match, TRBD1 (6 bases). The CDR3 is CASSQDWGGAGQPQHF. CDR3 coding DNA: TGCGCCAGCAGCCAAGATTGGGGGGGCGCAGGACAGCCCCAGCATTTT.